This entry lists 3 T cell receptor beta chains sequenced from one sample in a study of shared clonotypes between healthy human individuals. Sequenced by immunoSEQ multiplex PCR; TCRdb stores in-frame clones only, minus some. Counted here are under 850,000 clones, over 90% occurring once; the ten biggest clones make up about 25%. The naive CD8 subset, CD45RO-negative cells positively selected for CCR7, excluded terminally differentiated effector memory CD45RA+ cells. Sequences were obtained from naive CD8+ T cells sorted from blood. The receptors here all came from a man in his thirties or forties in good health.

The CDR3 bases are TGTGCCAGCAGTGGCCCAACAGGGAAACGTGGCTACACCTTC. This translates into CASSGPTGKRGYTF. This chain connects TRBV25-1 to TRBJ1-2; a possible D gene is TRBD1 (6 bases). CDR1 is MGHDK and CDR2 is SYGVNS in the germline V gene. V was cut by 4 bases and J by 7 bases, with 16 bases left in between. This CDR3 spans 14 amino acids.

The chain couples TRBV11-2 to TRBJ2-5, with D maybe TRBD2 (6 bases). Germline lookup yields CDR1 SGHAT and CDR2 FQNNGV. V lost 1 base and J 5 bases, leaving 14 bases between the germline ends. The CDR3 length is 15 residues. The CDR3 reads CASSLGRGRGETQYF. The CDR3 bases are TGTGCCAGCAGCTTAGGGAGGGGACGGGGGGAGACCCAGTACTTC. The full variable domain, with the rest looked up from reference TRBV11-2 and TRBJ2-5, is EAGVAQSPRYKIIEKRQSVAFWCNPISGHATLYWYQQILGQGPKLLIQFQNNGVVDDSQLPKDRFSAERLKGVDSTLKIQPAKLEDSAVYLCASSLGRGRGETQYFGPGTRLLVL.

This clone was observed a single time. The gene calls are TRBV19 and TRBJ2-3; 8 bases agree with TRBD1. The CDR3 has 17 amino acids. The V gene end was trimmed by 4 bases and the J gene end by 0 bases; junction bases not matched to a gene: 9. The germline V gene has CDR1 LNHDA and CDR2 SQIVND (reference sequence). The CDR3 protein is CASSRLGQDSSTDTQYF. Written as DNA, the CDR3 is TGTGCCAGTAGTAGATTGGGACAGGACTCTAGCACAGATACGCAGTATTTT.